This TCR beta chain was observed in a study of T cells after yellow fever vaccination. The sample holds many counts of this clonotype. Its cognate antigen is unknown. MiXCR, run by TCRdb on the 5' RACE reads, gives a single entry per CDR3 protein. The table lists roughly 330,000 distinct CDR3 sequences, around 6.8% of them singletons. Whole-study results and caveats: By day 5 rather than day 15, the secondary response had peaked, though it was weaker. There was a possibility that FACS-sorted repertoires contained abundant clonotypes contaminating from the bulk population. Some clonotypes, a small share, were shared between CD4 and CD8 compartments. The booster saw the reappearance of most primary-vaccination clones (around 96% CD4, around 88% CD8).

The CDR3 runs to 17 residues. Looked up from germline, CDR1 is MNHEY and CDR2 is SMNVEV (reference sequence). With V trimmed by 0 bases and J by 7 bases, 8 bases remained unmatched. This clonotype was obtained from a man aged 18 to 29 who received the YFV17D yellow fever vaccine. Here the sequenced sample was PBMCs, taken approximately 40 days after the first yellow fever vaccination. This chain connects TRBV27 to TRBJ2-1, with 11 bases aligning to TRBD1. For the CDR3, the DNA is TGTGCCAGCAGTTTATCGGGCAGGACAGGGGGCGCGAATGAGCAGTTCTTC. Its protein is CASSLSGRTGGANEQFF.